The clone carrying this T cell receptor (beta chain) occurred once. Its antigen is undetermined. The data derive from a study of CD8 T cells in Susac syndrome. The germline V gene encodes CDR1 LNHNV and CDR2 YYDKDF (reference sequence). V shed 3 bases and J shed 5 bases, with 13 bases lying between them. The CDR3 has 15 residues. Study-wide points: Clonal expansion did not appear in Susac syndrome CD4+ T cell repertoires.

The Susac syndrome patients fit the recently defined diagnostic criteria for definite or probable disease. Both CD4+ and CD8+ T cells were negatively isolated, and TEMRA cells underwent FACS enrichment. Random hexamers served to reverse transcribe roughly 0.5 to 1 ug RNA. Amplification of the TCR beta CDR3 was carried out by immunoSEQ multiplex PCR, which spanned a total of 54 Vbeta and 13 Jbeta segments. TCRdb re-called the immunoSEQ multiplex PCR reads with MiXCR, one entry per CDR3 protein. Of about 160,000 distinct CDR3 sequences in the sample, around 95% are singletons; the top ten hold around 0.12%.

The specimen sequenced was CD4+ T cells from PBMCs. The receptor was derived from a human donor with Susac syndrome. V usage is TRBV15 and J usage is TRBJ1-4, with D tentatively TRBD1 (6 bases). In DNA, the CDR3 is TGTGCCACCAGCAGCCGGGACATAACAAATGAAAAACTGTTTTTT. Residues: CATSSRDITNEKLFF.